A single sample gave rise to the 22 T cell receptor beta chains below, sequenced in a study of blood T cell repertoires in COVID-19 (dated by TCRdb to about 2020). The library came from the immunoSEQ multiplex PCR assay. In its TCRdb copy, this immuneACCESS table keeps in-frame sequences only and misses some clones. Where compared with another copy, unresolved V genes explain less than half of these, and the others have no known cause. This sample gives 300,000 to 400,000 clones in total; 65% to 90% of them show up just once. Clones ranked in the top ten supply just over 7% of the sample. Sequencing was carried out using peripheral blood. The receptors here all came from a human donor in a cohort sampled during active COVID-19.

This chain joins TRBV30 and TRBJ1-3; TRBD1 matches at 12 bases. J lost 4 bases, V lost 4 bases, and 5 bases had no gene match. The germline V gene encodes CDR1 GTSNPN and CDR2 SVGIG (reference sequence). The CDR3 runs to 15 residues. The CDR3 DNA follows: TGTGCCTGGAACAGGGACAGGGGGCCCGGAAACACCATATATTTT. Translated, it gives CAWNRDRGPGNTIYF. The full variable domain, rest sourced from reference TRBV30 and TRBJ1-3, is SQTIHQWPATLVQPVGSPLSLECTVEGTSNPNLYWYRQAAGRGLQLLFYSVGIGQISSEVPQNLSASRPQDRQFILSSKKLLLSDSGFYLCAWNRDRGPGNTIYFGEGSWLTVV.

The chain carries TRBV7-2 and TRBJ2-3; 9 bases fit TRBD2. V was pared by 3 bases and J by 5 bases, with 6 bases of the junction left unmatched. From germline, CDR1 is SGHTA and CDR2 FQGNSA. The length of the CDR3 is 15 residues. The CDR3 DNA is TGTGCCAGCAGCTTTTGGATAGCGGGAGAAGATACGCAGTATTTT. Amino acids: CASSFWIAGEDTQYF.

The V gene is TRBV3-1 (or the pseudogene TRBV3-2), the J gene TRBJ2-1; 8 nucleotides line up with TRBD1. The CDR3 is 12 amino acids. With 10 bases clipped from V and 10 bases from J, the junction kept 9 bases outside the gene matches. The germline V gene has CDR1 LGHDT and CDR2 YNNKEL (reference sequence). This chain's CDR3 is CATQDRVYEQFF. As DNA, the CDR3 is TGTGCCACCCAGGACAGGGTATACGAGCAGTTCTTC.

The chain joins TRBV25-1 to TRBJ1-6; D possibly corresponds to TRBD1 (5 bases). V lost 4 bases and J 7 bases, leaving 11 bases between the germline ends. CDR3 length: 14 residues. Germline V gene sequence: CDR1 MGHDK, CDR2 SYGVNS. CDR3 in DNA: TGTGCCAGCAGTGGGGGGGGAGGCAATTCACCCCTCCACTTT. Translated: CASSGGGGNSPLHF.

The chain uses TRBV28 and TRBJ1-1; TRBD1 matches at 8 bases. The CDR3 spans 12 residues. CDR1 and CDR2 (germline): MDHEN, SYDVKM. V dropped 10 bases and J dropped 4; count of bases not matched to a gene: 5. The CDR3 here is CATRTGSTEAFF. The CDR3 nucleotides are TGTGCCACCCGGACAGGGAGCACTGAAGCTTTCTTT.

J is TRBJ1-2 and V is TRBV29-1, with D possibly being TRBD1 (5 bases). Germline V lookup: CDR1 SQVTM, CDR2 ANQGSEA. There are 14 residues in the CDR3. The germline V and J ends were trimmed by 0 bases and 4 bases, with 12 bases remaining between them. Written as DNA, the CDR3 is TGCAGCGTTGAAGATGTCGACAGCCCCTATGGCTACACCTTC. It encodes CSVEDVDSPYGYTF.

This rearrangement joins TRBV29-1 to TRBJ1-1; D not resolved. The V end lost 4 bases, the J end lost 1 base, and 10 bases lay between the germline ends. There are 13 residues in the CDR3. Germline CDR1 reads SQVTM; CDR2 reads ANQGSEA. CDR3 in amino acids: CSVAQRGNTEAFF. CDR3 sequence (DNA): TGCAGCGTTGCACAACGAGGGAACACTGAAGCTTTCTTT.

This clone was picked up one time. This chain joins TRBV5-5 and TRBJ2-2; D is possibly TRBD2 (7 bases). The length of the CDR3 is 15 residues. Trimming pared 3 bases from V and 7 bases from J, leaving 16 bases between. Germline V gives CDR1 SGHKS, CDR2 YYEKEE (reference sequence). The CDR3 coding sequence is TGTGCCAGCAGCTCCCAAGGGGGGGATGGCGGGGAGCTGTTTTTT. This translates into CASSSQGGDGGELFF.

This clone was counted once. The chain joins TRBV7-9 to TRBJ1-1; TRBD1 might be the D (6 bases). The germline gives CDR1 SEHNR, CDR2 FQNEAQ (reference sequence). There are 13 residues in the CDR3. Trimming took 8 bases from V and 4 from J, leaving 14 bases between them. CDR3 DNA: TGTGCCAGCCAGGGGATGGGGTCCACTGAAGCTTTCTTT. It codes for CASQGMGSTEAFF.

This chain joins TRBV7-8 and TRBJ2-3; D possibly corresponds to TRBD1 (5 bases). The V end lost 0 bases, the J end lost 4 bases, and 8 bases lay between the germline ends. The V gene's germline CDR1 is SGHVS and CDR2 FQNEAQ. This CDR3 is 14 amino acids long. CDR3 DNA sequence: TGTGCCAGCAGCTTAGCTTTAGGGGCAGATACGCAGTATTTT. This translates into CASSLALGADTQYF.

The chain employs TRBV6-5 and TRBJ2-7, with 7 bases aligning to TRBD2. The trim removed 5 bases at V and 0 bases at J, leaving 4 bases unmatched. Germline lookup yields CDR1 MNHEY and CDR2 SVGAGI. CDR3 length: 14 amino acids. The CDR3 DNA reads TGTGCCAGCAGTCCCTCGGGAGGCTCCTACGAGCAGTACTTC. This gives the protein CASSPSGGSYEQYF.

The chain has TRBV6-5 and TRBJ2-7, with D unresolved. The germline V gene encodes CDR1 MNHEY and CDR2 SVGAGI. This CDR3 has 13 residues. V was cut by 2 bases and J by 3 bases, with 8 bases left in between. CDR3 in amino acids: CASSYTQNYEQYF. DNA of the CDR3: TGTGCCAGCAGTTACACCCAGAACTACGAGCAGTACTTC.

The J gene is TRBJ1-4, the V gene TRBV19; D unresolved. With 7 bases removed from V and 0 bases from J, the gap between germline ends came to 15 bases. CDR1 and CDR2 from the germline V gene are LNHDA and SQIVND (reference sequence). This CDR3 has 16 residues. The CDR3, as DNA: TGTGCCAGTACCGACGGGAGGTCCGCAACTAATGAAAAACTGTTTTTT. Amino acids: CASTDGRSATNEKLFF.

This chain joins TRBV27 and TRBJ2-5, with D perhaps matching TRBD2 (5 bases). The CDR3 loop spans 16 amino acids. V was pared by 2 bases and J by 4 bases, with 17 bases between. Germline-derived CDR1 and CDR2 are MNHEY and SMNVEV (reference sequence). As DNA, the CDR3 is TGTGCCAGCAGTTTAACTGGACCCTCGGAGGTAGAGACCCAGTACTTC. Translated: CASSLTGPSEVETQYF.

The chain recombines TRBV11-1 with TRBJ2-1, with TRBD2 as a possible D gene (5 bases). Germline CDR1 reads SGHAT; CDR2 reads FQDESV (reference sequence). This CDR3 has 13 residues. Trimming took 8 bases from V and 9 from J, leaving 17 bases between them. This chain's CDR3 is CASSNAAGSEQFF. Written as DNA, the CDR3 is TGTGCCAGCTCGAACGCGGCGGGCTCTGAGCAGTTCTTC.

This clone showed up just once. The CDR3 nucleotides read TGTGCCTTGACAGCGTATACCTATGGCTACACCTTC. Translation gives CALTAYTYGYTF. The V call is TRBV30, the J call TRBJ1-2; perhaps TRBD1 as D (5 bases). The V end was cut by 7 bases, the J end by 4 bases, with 13 bases between. Germline CDR1 is GTSNPN and CDR2 is SVGIG (reference sequence). The CDR3 consists of 12 residues.

The chain has TRBV2 and TRBJ1-2, with D possibly matching TRBD1 (5 bases). The CDR3 sequence is 15 residues long. Per the germline V gene, CDR1 is SNHLY and CDR2 is FYNNEI. With 4 bases removed from V and 1 base from J, the gap between germline ends came to 13 bases. CDR3 sequence: CASSVWGQGNYGYTF. The CDR3 nucleotides are TGTGCCAGCAGTGTGTGGGGTCAGGGTAACTATGGCTACACCTTC.

The chain joins TRBV4-2 to TRBJ2-1; unclear D gene. Between the trimmed V and J ends, which lost 0 bases and 2 bases, there was a span of 8 bases. The CDR3 consists of 15 residues. Germline loops: CDR1 LGHNA, CDR2 YNFKEQ. CDR3 DNA sequence: TGTGCCAGCAGCCAAGATACCTACCCCTACAATGAGCAGTTCTTC. Protein sequence: CASSQDTYPYNEQFF.

This chain joins TRBV18 and TRBJ2-4, with 7 positions matching TRBD1. The CDR3 totals 16 residues. Germline assignment: CDR1 KGHSH and CDR2 LQKENI. V gave up 3 bases and J gave up 0 bases; unmatched junction bases: 5. The CDR3 sequence is CASSPVGTVAKNIQYF. CDR3 in DNA: TGTGCCAGCTCACCGGTCGGGACAGTAGCCAAAAACATTCAGTACTTC.

CDR3 DNA sequence: TGTGCCAGCAGTCCAATACAGGGTCGGGTTGACACCTTC. Translated: CASSPIQGRVDTF. The gene calls are TRBV12-3 or TRBV12-4 and TRBJ1-2; D is possibly TRBD1 (6 bases). Trimming removed 5 bases at V and 12 bases at J, with 19 bases between. CDR3 length equals 13 residues.

The chain couples TRBV29-1 to TRBJ1-1, with D maybe TRBD1 (5 bases). Germline-derived CDR1 and CDR2 are SQVTM and ANQGSEA. V was shortened by 4 bases and J by 1 base, with 16 bases between the two germline ends. This CDR3 is built from 15 residues. This CDR3 is CSVVRGPNANTEAFF. The CDR3 DNA is TGCAGCGTTGTTAGGGGCCCGAACGCGAACACTGAAGCTTTCTTT.

This chain uses TRBV27 with TRBJ2-7, with D possibly matching TRBD2 (6 bases). The CDR3 sequence is 14 residues long. Trimming removed 5 bases from V and 2 bases from J, with 13 bases in between. CDR1 is MNHEY, CDR2 SMNVEV, per germline (reference sequence). The CDR3 protein is CASSVGGLTYEQYF. The CDR3 DNA is TGTGCCAGCAGTGTAGGTGGACTAACCTACGAGCAGTACTTC.